One and the same sample provided the 32 T cell receptor beta chains below, sequenced in a study of identical twins (dated by TCRdb to the mid-2010s). The method was 5' RACE. Reads for this sample came from an Illumina HiSeq 2000. In-frame beta chains were kept once TCRdb had trimmed the public reads at Q25 with fastp and called clones with MiXCR. Every entry covers one CDR3 protein and lists the most common genes and DNA from its rows. Recorded for this sample are approximately 140,000 distinct CDR3 sequences; roughly 3.5% of them occurred a single time. The top ten hold 8.1% of the sample. The specimen was memory T cells sorted from blood. Interpreted using the paper, the cell subset or site label stands for: CD45RO+ enriched T cells. The receptors come from a man aged 18 to 35 in good health.

This clonotype was seen more than once but under ten times. The chain uses TRBV19 and TRBJ2-1; D tentatively reads TRBD1 or TRBD2 (7 bases each). The germline V and J ends were trimmed by 6 bases and 5 bases, with 14 bases remaining between them. The CDR3 has 14 residues. Germline assignment: CDR1 LNHDA and CDR2 SQIVND (reference sequence). CDR3 in DNA: TGTGCCAGTAGGGGAGGGACAGTTCACAATGAGCAGTTCTTC. Its protein product is CASRGGTVHNEQFF.

This clonotype was counted at least ten times. The chain carries TRBV18 and TRBJ1-5, with D perhaps TRBD1 (5 bases). This CDR3 spans 13 amino acids. Germline lookup yields CDR1 KGHSH and CDR2 LQKENI. V dropped 8 bases and J dropped 1 base, with 9 bases sitting between them. The CDR3 sequence: CASSPGSNQPQHF. The CDR3 region has the DNA TGTGCCAGCAGCCCAGGGAGCAATCAGCCCCAGCATTTT.

This clonotype has a count of ten or more. V usage is TRBV29-1 and J usage is TRBJ2-6; D ambiguous. The germline CDR1 and CDR2 sequences are SQVTM and ANQGSEA. V was clipped by 4 bases and J by 0 bases, with 4 bases between them. The CDR3 contains 13 residues. In nucleotides, the CDR3 is TGCAGCGTTGCGGGCTCTGGGGCCAACGTCCTGACTTTC. This gives the protein CSVAGSGANVLTF.

This clonotype was counted ten times or more. The J gene is TRBJ1-2, the V gene TRBV5-6; 9 bases are shared with TRBD1. CDR3 length: 16 residues. CDR1 is SGHDT, CDR2 YYEEEE, per germline. V shed 0 bases and J 5 bases; nucleotides not matched to a gene: 8. In DNA, the CDR3 is TGTGCCAGCAGCTTGGCCGGGGACAGGGCGATTTATGGCTACACCTTC. It codes for CASSLAGDRAIYGYTF.

This clonotype has at least ten counts. CDR3 bases: TGCAGTGCTAGGAAAAGCGGTTCCTCCTACGAGCAGTACTTC. Its translation: CSARKSGSSYEQYF. The rearrangement uses TRBV20-1 and TRBJ2-7, with D maybe TRBD2 (5 bases). V lost 3 bases, J lost 0 bases, and 12 bases lay in between. This CDR3 has 14 residues. Germline assignment: CDR1 DFQATT and CDR2 SNEGSKA (reference sequence).

At least ten counts were recorded for this clonotype. The chain recombines TRBV7-9 with TRBJ1-2; TRBD1 matches at 9 bases. The CDR3 is 14 residues long. After removal of 2 bases from V and 13 bases from J, the junction contained 11 bases not matched to a gene. The germline V gene encodes CDR1 SEHNR and CDR2 FQNEAQ (reference sequence). In DNA, the CDR3 is TGTGCCAGCAGCTTACCGACAGGGGGATTAACGGGCACCTTC. Translation gives CASSLPTGGLTGTF.

This clonotype was counted at least ten times. V usage is TRBV19 and J usage is TRBJ2-3, with D hard to call. There are 13 residues in the CDR3. The V end lost 7 bases, the J end lost 0 bases, and 8 bases lay between the germline ends. CDR1 and CDR2 (germline): LNHDA, SQIVND (reference sequence). In DNA, the CDR3 is TGTGCCAGTAAGAGCCGGAGCACAGATACGCAGTATTTT. It translates to CASKSRSTDTQYF.

This clonotype was found many times. This chain joins TRBV12-3 or TRBV12-4 and TRBJ2-1, with TRBD1 as a possible D gene (6 bases). Trimming left V 7 bases short and J 4 bases short, with 23 bases between. The length of the CDR3 is 17 residues. CDR3 region: CASKRSVLGQRYNEQFF. The CDR3 DNA is TGTGCCAGCAAACGTTCGGTCCTCGGACAGCGATACAATGAGCAGTTCTTC.

As DNA, the CDR3 is TGCAGTGCTAGGACCGTGGGCACCGGGGAGCTGTTTTTT. It codes for CSARTVGTGELFF. This chain joins TRBV20-1 and TRBJ2-2; D gene ambiguous. The V gene's germline CDR1 is DFQATT and CDR2 SNEGSKA (reference sequence). V lost 3 bases, J lost 4 bases, and 9 bases lay in between. The CDR3 length is 13 residues.

This clonotype was counted ten times or more. This rearrangement joins TRBV15 to TRBJ1-5; no clear D. The CDR3 length is 18 residues. Germline V gene sequence: CDR1 LNHNV, CDR2 YYDKDF (reference sequence). V lost 7 bases, J lost 0 bases, and 22 bases lay in between. This CDR3 is CATKSRGNASYSNQPQHF. The CDR3 DNA sequence: TGTGCCACCAAATCTCGAGGGAACGCCTCGTATAGCAATCAGCCCCAGCATTTT.

This clonotype showed up many times. The chain links TRBV4-2 to TRBJ2-3, with D maybe TRBD2 (5 bases). CDR1 and CDR2 (germline): LGHNA, YNFKEQ. V shed 6 bases and J shed 0 bases, with 13 bases lying between them. CDR3 length equals 15 residues. The CDR3 spells CASRYLDSSTDTQYF. The DNA of the CDR3 is TGTGCCAGCAGATACTTGGACTCAAGCACAGATACGCAGTATTTT.

This clonotype was counted ten times or more. The rearrangement links TRBV7-2 to TRBJ1-2; 9 bases are shared with TRBD1. Per germline, CDR1 SGHTA and CDR2 FQGNSA. Losses at the gene ends were 5 bases for V and 8 bases for J; bases not matched to a gene: 6. The CDR3 contains 13 residues. The CDR3 here is CASSPRTGEGYTF. The CDR3 DNA is TGTGCCAGCAGCCCACGGACAGGGGAAGGCTACACCTTC.

This clonotype was observed at least ten times. This chain uses TRBV29-1 with TRBJ1-1; D remains ambiguous. CDR1 SQVTM and CDR2 ANQGSEA come from the germline V gene. The CDR3 loop spans 11 amino acids. As DNA, the CDR3 is TGCAGTGCCGGGCACAACACTGAAGCTTTCTTT. Its protein product is CSAGHNTEAFF. Based on the CDR3 plus reference TRBV29-1 and TRBJ1-1, the full variable domain is SAVISQKPSRDICQRGTSLTIQCQVDSQVTMMFWYRQQPGQSLTLIATANQGSEATYESGFVIDKFPISRPNLTFSTLTVSNMSPEDSSIYLCSAGHNTEAFFGQGTRLTVV.

This clonotype was seen ten or more times. The rearrangement links TRBV4-3 to TRBJ2-1, with 9 nucleotides matching TRBD2. V lost 1 base to trimming and J lost 2 bases; unmatched junction nucleotides: 12. Germline V gene lookup returns CDR1 LGHNA and CDR2 YSLEER. CDR3 length: 19 amino acids. CDR3 loop: CASSQVGTSTFNTYNEQFF. Written as DNA, the CDR3 is TGCGCCAGCAGCCAAGTTGGGACTAGCACCTTTAATACCTACAATGAGCAGTTCTTC.

This clonotype appeared many times. CDR3 residues: CASRAHLGKSTDTQYF. The CDR3 bases are TGTGCCAGCAGGGCCCACCTCGGCAAATCTACAGATACGCAGTATTTT. The chain is built from TRBV27 and TRBJ2-3; no definite D call. The V gene lost 6 bases and the J gene lost 3 bases, with 19 bases spanning the gap. The V gene's germline CDR1 is MNHEY and CDR2 SMNVEV (reference sequence). The CDR3 extends over 16 amino acids.

The V call is TRBV7-2, the J call TRBJ2-1; a possible D gene is TRBD2 (5 bases). Per the germline V gene, CDR1 is SGHTA and CDR2 is FQGNSA. This CDR3 region has 15 residues. The V gene lost 1 base and the J gene lost 5 bases, with 12 bases spanning the gap. As DNA, the CDR3 is TGTGCCAGCAGCTTAGGGGGAGAATCCGACAATGAGCAGTTCTTC. The encoded protein is CASSLGGESDNEQFF.

Ten or more counts support this clonotype. The chain is built from TRBV20-1 and TRBJ1-1, with 7 bases that match TRBD1. The trim removed 3 bases at V and 9 bases at J, leaving 13 bases unmatched. The germline V gene has CDR1 DFQATT and CDR2 SNEGSKA (reference sequence). The CDR3 has 14 residues. Here the CDR3 reads CSASDNDRAAQAFF. The CDR3 DNA follows: TGCAGTGCTAGCGATAACGACAGGGCAGCCCAAGCTTTCTTT.

This clonotype has at least ten counts. The chain links TRBV7-9 to TRBJ2-2; D perhaps matches TRBD1 (5 bases). The CDR3 runs to 15 residues. V was pared by 6 bases and J by 3 bases, with 14 bases between. Germline values: CDR1 SEHNR, CDR2 FQNEAQ (reference sequence). The CDR3 DNA sequence: TGTGCCAGCAGAGAGGCAGGGTGGGACACCGGGGAGCTGTTTTTT. It translates to CASREAGWDTGELFF.

This clonotype was seen a single time. The rearrangement links TRBV18 to TRBJ1-1; D uncertain. V lost 3 bases and J 1 base, leaving 9 bases between the germline ends. Germline CDR1 and CDR2: KGHSH and LQKENI. The CDR3 spans 14 residues. CDR3 bases: TGTGCCAGCTCACCCTTGGGCAGGAACACTGAAGCTTTCTTT. Protein: CASSPLGRNTEAFF.

At least ten counts were recorded for this clonotype. The chain recombines TRBV28 with TRBJ2-7; 9 bases are shared with TRBD1. V dropped 6 bases and J dropped 1; count of bases not matched to a gene: 7. This CDR3 is built from 15 residues. Germline CDR1 and CDR2: MDHEN and SYDVKM. CDR3 region: CASSEAGTGSYEQYF. Written as DNA, the CDR3 is TGTGCCAGCAGCGAAGCCGGGACAGGGTCCTACGAGCAGTACTTC.

This clonotype came up many times. The V call is TRBV7-9, the J call TRBJ1-2; D may be TRBD1 (5 bases). V lost 7 bases, J lost 7 bases, and 13 bases lay in between. This CDR3 is built from 12 residues. Per the germline V gene, CDR1 is SEHNR and CDR2 is FQNEAQ (reference sequence). The CDR3 DNA is TGTGCCAGCAACGATCAGGGTTCTGGCTACACCTTC. Amino acids: CASNDQGSGYTF.

This clonotype was counted many times. This chain connects TRBV12-3 or TRBV12-4 to TRBJ1-2; D remains ambiguous. This CDR3 is built from 14 residues. Trimming took off 3 bases at V and 7 bases at J, with 15 bases between the two ends. DNA for the CDR3: TGTGCCAGCAGTTTCGGCCCCCGAGGAGGTGGCTACACCTTC. Protein product: CASSFGPRGGGYTF.

This clonotype was counted ten times or more. The genes are TRBV28 and TRBJ2-1; the D gene is possibly TRBD2 (6 bases). Between the trimmed V and J ends, which lost 1 base and 10 bases, there was a span of 17 bases. Germline CDR1 is MDHEN and CDR2 is SYDVKM. There are 15 residues in the CDR3. The CDR3: CASSLYSGSFREQFF. CDR3 sequence (DNA): TGTGCCAGCAGTTTATATTCCGGGAGCTTCCGCGAGCAGTTCTTC.

This clonotype showed up just a few times. J is TRBJ2-1 and V is TRBV10-1; D is possibly TRBD2 (5 bases). CDR1 and CDR2 from the germline V gene are WNHNN and SYGVQD (reference sequence). V gave up 4 bases and J gave up 6 bases, with 19 bases separating them. This CDR3 spans 16 amino acids. CDR3 DNA: TGCGCCAGCAGTGGAATTGAAACAACTAGGTTCAATGAGCAGTTCTTC. It encodes CASSGIETTRFNEQFF.

This clonotype was observed at least ten times. The J gene is TRBJ1-1, the V gene TRBV6-1; D possibly corresponds to TRBD1 (5 bases). This CDR3 region has 12 residues. Looked up from germline, CDR1 is MNHNS and CDR2 is SASEGT. Between the trimmed V and J ends, which lost 7 bases and 6 bases, there was a span of 12 bases. In DNA, the CDR3 is TGTGCCAGCATCGCAGGGCTCTCTGAAGCTTTCTTT. This codes for CASIAGLSEAFF.

This clonotype was found many times. The rearrangement joins TRBV20-1 to TRBJ2-7; D tentatively reads TRBD1 or TRBD2 (5 bases each). CDR3 size: 16 residues. Germline loops: CDR1 DFQATT, CDR2 SNEGSKA (reference sequence). The V gene lost 3 bases and the J gene lost 2 bases, with 20 bases spanning the gap. CDR3 amino acids: CSASVRGRVGTYEQYF. As DNA, the CDR3 is TGCAGTGCTAGCGTTCGGGGCAGGGTTGGCACCTACGAGCAGTACTTC.

This clonotype was seen at least ten times. The chain is built from TRBV29-1 and TRBJ2-1; 11 bases are a match to TRBD1. This CDR3 has 15 residues. CDR1 and CDR2 (germline): SQVTM, ANQGSEA. V was clipped by 3 bases and J by 8 bases; unmatched bases: 9. CDR3 sequence: CSVEWDRGDYYEQFF. The CDR3 nucleotides read TGCAGCGTTGAGTGGGACAGGGGGGATTATTATGAGCAGTTCTTC.

In this sample, this clonotype turned up many times. This chain connects TRBV20-1 to TRBJ2-1; 12 bases are shared with TRBD2. Per germline, CDR1 DFQATT and CDR2 SNEGSKA (reference sequence). With 6 bases clipped from V and 8 bases from J, the junction kept 8 bases outside the gene matches. The length of the CDR3 is 14 residues. The CDR3 DNA is TGCAGTGCCGACAGACTAGCGGGAGTATATGAGCAGTTCTTC. It specifies CSADRLAGVYEQFF.

Ten or more counts support this clonotype. The J gene is TRBJ1-1, the V gene TRBV29-1; 9 nucleotides agree with TRBD1. Trimming cost V 7 bases and J 5 bases; bases outside gene matches: 11. CDR3 size: 14 residues. Germline CDR1 SQVTM, CDR2 ANQGSEA. The CDR3 DNA sequence: TGCAGCGCCGAACCCGGGACAGGGTGGACTGAAGCTTTCTTT. It translates to CSAEPGTGWTEAFF.

This clonotype was found many times. This chain uses TRBV3-1 with TRBJ2-5; 10 bases align to TRBD2. This CDR3 comprises 16 residues. CDR1 is LGHDT and CDR2 is YNNKEL in the germline V gene (reference sequence). The V gene end was trimmed by 4 bases and the J gene end by 4 bases; junction bases not matched to a gene: 9. The CDR3 loop reads CASSPPGVAGGETQYF. In nucleotides, the CDR3 is TGTGCCAGCAGCCCCCCTGGAGTAGCGGGAGGAGAGACCCAGTACTTC.

This clonotype was counted ten times or more. J is TRBJ2-3 and V is TRBV7-8, with 8 bases aligning to TRBD1. CDR1 is SGHVS and CDR2 is FQNEAQ in the germline V gene. This CDR3 contains 15 residues. Losses at the gene ends were 5 bases for V and 2 bases for J; bases not matched to a gene: 6. As DNA, the CDR3 is TGTGCCAGCAGCCGGGACAGGCAGGACACAGATACGCAGTATTTT. It is translated as CASSRDRQDTDTQYF.

This clonotype was seen ten or more times. The chain combines TRBV20-1 with TRBJ2-7; tentatively, D is TRBD1 or TRBD2 (7 bases each). The CDR3 has 14 residues. CDR1 DFQATT and CDR2 SNEGSKA come from the germline V gene (reference sequence). V shed 6 bases and J shed 1 base, with 16 bases lying between them. The CDR3 spells CSASGTVKSYEQYF. CDR3 bases: TGCAGTGCCAGCGGGACAGTAAAGTCCTACGAGCAGTACTTC.